This T cell receptor (beta chain) is from a study of cytomegalovirus exposure and HLA in healthy donors. Deletions cut 8 bases from V and 8 bases from J, with 21 bases between. The CDR3 loop spans 15 amino acids. Germline V gene lookup returns CDR1 SNHLY and CDR2 FYNNEI. To note about this clone: The antigen remains undetermined.

Findings and caveats of the study: According to an earlier analysis, most TCR beta V segments yielded productive rearrangements about 90% or about 30% of the time.

The PCR made use of 60 Vbeta and 13 Jbeta primers. Assay: immunoSEQ multiplex PCR; the TCRdb copy retains only in-frame clones and omits some. The table lists about 160,000 clones, 85% of them singletons. The V gene is TRBV2, the J gene TRBJ1-4; D uncertain. This TCR was sampled from a boy between 2 and 10 years old in good health and CMV-seronegative. The material sequenced was PBMCs. The CDR3 here is CASLATPGGGEKLFF. CDR3 in DNA: TGTGCCAGCTTAGCGACCCCTGGAGGCGGGGAAAAACTGTTTTTT.